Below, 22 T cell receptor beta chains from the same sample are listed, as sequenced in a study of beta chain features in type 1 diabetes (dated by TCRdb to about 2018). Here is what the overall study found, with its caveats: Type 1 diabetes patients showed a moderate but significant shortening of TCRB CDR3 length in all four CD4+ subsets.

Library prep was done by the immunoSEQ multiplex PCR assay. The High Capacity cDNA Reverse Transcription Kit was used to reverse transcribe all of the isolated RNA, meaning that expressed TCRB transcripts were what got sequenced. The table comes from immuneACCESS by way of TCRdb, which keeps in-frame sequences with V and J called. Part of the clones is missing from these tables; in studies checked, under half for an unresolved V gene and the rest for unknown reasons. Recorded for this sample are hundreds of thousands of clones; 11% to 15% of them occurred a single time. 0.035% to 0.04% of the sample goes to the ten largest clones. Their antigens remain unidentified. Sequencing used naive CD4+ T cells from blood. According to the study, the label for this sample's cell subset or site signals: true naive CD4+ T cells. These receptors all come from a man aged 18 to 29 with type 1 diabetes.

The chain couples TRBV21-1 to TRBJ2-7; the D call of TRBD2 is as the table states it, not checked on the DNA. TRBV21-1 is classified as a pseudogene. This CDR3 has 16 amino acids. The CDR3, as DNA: TGTGCCAGCAGCAAAAATATCCAGCGGGAGGGAACCAAGCAGTACTTC. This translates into CASSKNIQREGTKQYF.

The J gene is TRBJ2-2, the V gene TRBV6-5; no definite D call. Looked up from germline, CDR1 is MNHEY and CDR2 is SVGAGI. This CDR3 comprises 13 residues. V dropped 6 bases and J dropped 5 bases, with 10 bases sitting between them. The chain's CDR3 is CASRTGRTGELFF. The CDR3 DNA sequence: TGTGCCAGCAGGACTGGACGAACCGGGGAGCTGTTTTTT.

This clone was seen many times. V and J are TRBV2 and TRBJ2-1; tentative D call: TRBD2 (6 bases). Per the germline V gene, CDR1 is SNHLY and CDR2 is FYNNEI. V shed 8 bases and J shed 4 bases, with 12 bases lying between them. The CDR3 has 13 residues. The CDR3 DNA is TGTGCCAGCGGCGGGACTTCTTACAATGAGCAGTTCTTC. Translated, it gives CASGGTSYNEQFF.

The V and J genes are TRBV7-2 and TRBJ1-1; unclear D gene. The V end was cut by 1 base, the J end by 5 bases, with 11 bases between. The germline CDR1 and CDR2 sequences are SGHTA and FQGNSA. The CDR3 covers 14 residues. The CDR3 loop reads CASSLVGQETEAFF. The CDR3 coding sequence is TGTGCCAGCAGCTTAGTAGGGCAGGAAACTGAAGCTTTCTTT. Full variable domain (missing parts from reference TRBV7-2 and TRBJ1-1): GAGVSQSPSNKVTEKGKDVELRCDPISGHTALYWYRQSLGQGLEFLIYFQGNSAPDKSGLPSDRFSAERTGGSVSTLTIQRTQQEDSAVYLCASSLVGQETEAFFGQGTRLTVV.

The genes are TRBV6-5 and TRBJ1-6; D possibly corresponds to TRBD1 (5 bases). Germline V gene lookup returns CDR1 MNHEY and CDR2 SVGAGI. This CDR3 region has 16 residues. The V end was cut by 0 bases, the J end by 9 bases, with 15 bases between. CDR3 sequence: CASSYSKGFVGSPLHF. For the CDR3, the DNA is TGTGCCAGCAGTTACTCGAAGGGGTTTGTGGGTTCACCCCTCCACTTT.

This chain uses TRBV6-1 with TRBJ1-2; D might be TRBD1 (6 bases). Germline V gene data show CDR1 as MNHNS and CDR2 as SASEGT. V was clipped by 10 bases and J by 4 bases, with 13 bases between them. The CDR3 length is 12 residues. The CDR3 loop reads CATSTGPYGYTF. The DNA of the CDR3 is TGTGCCACCTCGACAGGACCCTATGGCTACACCTTC.

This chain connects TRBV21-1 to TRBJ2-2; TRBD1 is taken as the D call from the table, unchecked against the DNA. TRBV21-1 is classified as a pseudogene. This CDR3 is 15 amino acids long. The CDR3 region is CASSSGRTGDGELFF. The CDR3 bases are TGTGCCAGCAGCAGTGGCCGGACAGGGGATGGGGAGCTGTTTTTT.

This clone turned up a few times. The CDR3 nucleotides read TGTGCCTGGGACGGACACGCCGGGGAGCTGTTTTTT. This translates into CAWDGHAGELFF. The V and J genes are TRBV30 and TRBJ2-2, with D possibly being TRBD1 (5 bases). The CDR3 totals 12 residues. Germline-derived CDR1 and CDR2 are GTSNPN and SVGIG (reference sequence). Deletions cut 5 bases from V and 6 bases from J, with 10 bases between.

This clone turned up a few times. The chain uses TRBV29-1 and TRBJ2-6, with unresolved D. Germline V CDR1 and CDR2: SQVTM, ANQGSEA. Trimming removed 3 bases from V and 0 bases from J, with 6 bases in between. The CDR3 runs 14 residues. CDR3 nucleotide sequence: TGCAGCGTTGACGGCGCCTCTGGGGCCAACGTCCTGACTTTC. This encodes CSVDGASGANVLTF.

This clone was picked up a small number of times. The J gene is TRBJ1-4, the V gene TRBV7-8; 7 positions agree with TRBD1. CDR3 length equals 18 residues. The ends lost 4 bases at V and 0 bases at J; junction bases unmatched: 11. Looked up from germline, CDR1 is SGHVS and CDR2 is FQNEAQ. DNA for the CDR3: TGTGCCAGCAGCTCATGGAGGGACAGAGTGACAACTAATGAAAAACTGTTTTTT. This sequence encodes CASSSWRDRVTTNEKLFF.

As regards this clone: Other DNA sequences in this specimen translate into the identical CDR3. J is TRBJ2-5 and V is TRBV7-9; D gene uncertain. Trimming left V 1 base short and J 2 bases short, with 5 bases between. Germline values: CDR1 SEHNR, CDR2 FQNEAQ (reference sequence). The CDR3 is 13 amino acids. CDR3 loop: CASSLGLQETQYF. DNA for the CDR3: TGTGCCAGCAGCTTAGGCTTGCAAGAGACCCAGTACTTC.

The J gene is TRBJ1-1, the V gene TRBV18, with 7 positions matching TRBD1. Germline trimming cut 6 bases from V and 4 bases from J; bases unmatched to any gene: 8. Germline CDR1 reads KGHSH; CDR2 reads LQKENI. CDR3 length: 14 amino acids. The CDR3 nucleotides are TGTGCCAGCTCTCCGAACAGGGGAAGCACTGAAGCTTTCTTT. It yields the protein CASSPNRGSTEAFF.

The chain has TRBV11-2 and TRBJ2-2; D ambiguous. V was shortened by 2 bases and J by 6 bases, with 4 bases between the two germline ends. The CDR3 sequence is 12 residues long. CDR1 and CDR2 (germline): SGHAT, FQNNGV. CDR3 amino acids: CASSLQAGELFF. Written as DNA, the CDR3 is TGTGCCAGCAGCTTACAGGCCGGGGAGCTGTTTTTT. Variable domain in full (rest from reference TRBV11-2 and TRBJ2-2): EAGVAQSPRYKIIEKRQSVAFWCNPISGHATLYWYQQILGQGPKLLIQFQNNGVVDDSQLPKDRFSAERLKGVDSTLKIQPAKLEDSAVYLCASSLQAGELFFGEGSRLTVL.

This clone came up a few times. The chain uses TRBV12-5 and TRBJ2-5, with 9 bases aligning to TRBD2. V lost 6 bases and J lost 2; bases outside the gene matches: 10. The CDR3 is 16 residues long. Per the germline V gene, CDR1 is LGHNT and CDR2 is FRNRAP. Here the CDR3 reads CASGVGLAGRQETQYF. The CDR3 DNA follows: TGTGCTAGTGGGGTCGGGCTAGCGGGGCGGCAAGAGACCCAGTACTTC.

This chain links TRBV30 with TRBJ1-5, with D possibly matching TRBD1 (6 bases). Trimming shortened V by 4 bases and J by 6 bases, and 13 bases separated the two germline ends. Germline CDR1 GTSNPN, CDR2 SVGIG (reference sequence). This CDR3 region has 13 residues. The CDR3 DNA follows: TGTGCCTGGACCCCGGGGGGGCTTCAGCCCCAGCATTTT. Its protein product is CAWTPGGLQPQHF.

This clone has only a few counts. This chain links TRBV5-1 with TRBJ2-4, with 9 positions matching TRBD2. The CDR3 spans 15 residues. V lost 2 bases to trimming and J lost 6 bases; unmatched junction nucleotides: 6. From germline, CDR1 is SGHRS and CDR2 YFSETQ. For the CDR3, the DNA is TGCGCCAGCAGCTTAACGACTAGCGGTGGAAACATTCAGTACTTC. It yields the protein CASSLTTSGGNIQYF.

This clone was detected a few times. CDR3: CASSLSVQGTRYF. CDR3 coding DNA: TGTGCCAGCAGTTTATCCGTCCAGGGTACCCGGTACTTC. The J gene is TRBJ2-7, the V gene TRBV27; the D gene is possibly TRBD1 (5 bases). Germline lookup yields CDR1 MNHEY and CDR2 SMNVEV (reference sequence). V shed 0 bases and J shed 12 bases, with 15 bases lying between them. This CDR3 has 13 residues.

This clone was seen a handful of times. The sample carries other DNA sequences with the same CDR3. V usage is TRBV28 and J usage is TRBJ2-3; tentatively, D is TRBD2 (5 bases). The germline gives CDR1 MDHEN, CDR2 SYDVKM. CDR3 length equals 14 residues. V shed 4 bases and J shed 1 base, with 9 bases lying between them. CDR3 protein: CASSSPGGTDTQYF. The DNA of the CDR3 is TGTGCCAGCAGTTCCCCCGGGGGCACAGATACGCAGTATTTT.

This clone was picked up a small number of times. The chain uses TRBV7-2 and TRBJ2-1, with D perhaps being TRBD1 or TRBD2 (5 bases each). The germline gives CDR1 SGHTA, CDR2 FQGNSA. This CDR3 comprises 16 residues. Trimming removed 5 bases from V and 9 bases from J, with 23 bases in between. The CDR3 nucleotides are TGTGCCAGCAGCGGACCGCGGTATCGGGGCCTCGGTGAGCAGTTCTTC. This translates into CASSGPRYRGLGEQFF.

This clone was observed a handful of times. The CDR3 loop is CASSPQPGVGANVLTF. The CDR3, as DNA: TGTGCCAGCAGCCCCCAGCCCGGGGTTGGGGCCAACGTCCTGACTTTC. V and J are TRBV7-2 and TRBJ2-6, with a tentative D call TRBD2 (5 bases). V was pared by 5 bases and J by 3 bases, with 14 bases between. Germline values: CDR1 SGHTA, CDR2 FQGNSA. CDR3 size: 16 residues.

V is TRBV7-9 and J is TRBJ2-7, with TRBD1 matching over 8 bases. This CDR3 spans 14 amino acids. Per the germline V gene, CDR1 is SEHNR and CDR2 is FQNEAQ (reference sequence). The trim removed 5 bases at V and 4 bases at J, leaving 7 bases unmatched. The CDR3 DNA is TGTGCCAGCAGCGGACAGGGTGTATCGTACGAGCAGTACTTC. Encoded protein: CASSGQGVSYEQYF.

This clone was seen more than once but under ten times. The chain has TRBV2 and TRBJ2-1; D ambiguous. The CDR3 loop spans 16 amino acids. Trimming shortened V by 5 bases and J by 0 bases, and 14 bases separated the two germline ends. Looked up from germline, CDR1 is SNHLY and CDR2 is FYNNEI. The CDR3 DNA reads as TGTGCCAGCAGTCTAAGTCCCCTGAGCTCCTACAATGAGCAGTTCTTC. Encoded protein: CASSLSPLSSYNEQFF.